This TCR beta chain is drawn from a study of cytomegalovirus exposure and HLA in healthy donors. The germline V gene encodes CDR1 SGHRS and CDR2 YFSETQ. V was clipped by 0 bases and J by 0 bases; unmatched bases: 12. The length of the CDR3 is 20 residues. PCR primers comprised 60 Vbeta and 13 Jbeta primers. Using immunoSEQ multiplex PCR, the repertoire was profiled, and TCRdb retains in-frame clones only, with some absent. The sample records 110,000 or so clones, 74% being singletons. The sequencing sample was made of PBMCs. The source of this sequence is a human donor in good health. The V and J genes are TRBV5-1 and TRBJ2-7; 13 bases match TRBD2. CDR3 sequence: CASSLAPGLAGAPSSYEQYF. For the CDR3, the DNA is TGCGCCAGCAGCTTGGCCCCCGGACTAGCGGGGGCCCCTAGCTCCTACGAGCAGTACTTC.